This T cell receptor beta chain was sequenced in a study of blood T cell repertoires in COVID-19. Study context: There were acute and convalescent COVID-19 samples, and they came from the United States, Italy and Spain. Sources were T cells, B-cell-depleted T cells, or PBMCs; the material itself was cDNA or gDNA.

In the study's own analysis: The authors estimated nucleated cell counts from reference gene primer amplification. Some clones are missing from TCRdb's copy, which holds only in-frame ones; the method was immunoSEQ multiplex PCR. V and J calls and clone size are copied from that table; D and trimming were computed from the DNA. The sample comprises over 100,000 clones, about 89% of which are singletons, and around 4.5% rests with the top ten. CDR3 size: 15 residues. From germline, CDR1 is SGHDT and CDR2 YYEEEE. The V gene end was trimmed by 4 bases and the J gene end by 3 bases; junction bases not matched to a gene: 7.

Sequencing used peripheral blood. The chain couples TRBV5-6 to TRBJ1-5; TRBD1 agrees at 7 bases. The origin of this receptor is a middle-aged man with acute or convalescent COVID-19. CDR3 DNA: TGTGCCAGCAGCCTCGGGACAGCCTACAATCAGCCCCAGCATTTT. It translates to CASSLGTAYNQPQHF. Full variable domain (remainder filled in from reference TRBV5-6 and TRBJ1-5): DAGVTQSPTHLIKTRGQQVTLRCSPKSGHDTVSWYQQALGQGPQFIFQYYEEEERQRGNFPDRFSGHQFPNYSSELNVNALLLGDSALYLCASSLGTAYNQPQHFGDGTRLSIL.